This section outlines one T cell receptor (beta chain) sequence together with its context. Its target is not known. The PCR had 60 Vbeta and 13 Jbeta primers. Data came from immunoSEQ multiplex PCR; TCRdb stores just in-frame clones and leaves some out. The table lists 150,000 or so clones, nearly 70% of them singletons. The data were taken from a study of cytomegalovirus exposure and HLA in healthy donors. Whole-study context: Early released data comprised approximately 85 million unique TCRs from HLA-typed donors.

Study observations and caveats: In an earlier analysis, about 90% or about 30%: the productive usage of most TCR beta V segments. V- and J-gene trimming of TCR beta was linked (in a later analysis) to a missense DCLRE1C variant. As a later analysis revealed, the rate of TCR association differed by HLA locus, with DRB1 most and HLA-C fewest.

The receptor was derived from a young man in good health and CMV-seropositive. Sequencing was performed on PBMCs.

CDR3 in amino acids: CASSSGVAGGPGELFF. The CDR3 DNA reads TGTGCCAGCAGTTCTGGGGTAGCGGGAGGGCCCGGGGAGCTGTTTTTT. The V and J genes are TRBV27 and TRBJ2-2; 11 bases agree with TRBD2. The CDR3 sequence is 16 residues long. Germline V CDR1 and CDR2: MNHEY, SMNVEV (reference sequence). Germline trimming cut 4 bases from V and 6 bases from J; bases unmatched to any gene: 7.